This TCR beta chain was observed in a study of molecular identifiers for immune sequencing clone quantification. MiXCR, run by TCRdb on the PCR reads, gives a single entry per CDR3 protein. The sample gives just under 650,000 distinct CDR3 sequences, 15% to 20% of which show up once; around 0.9% is in the top ten. The study's findings and limits: Barcodes shared by identical TCR molecules could lead to underestimated sizes of highly expanded clones.

The CDR3 runs to 16 residues. Germline-derived CDR1 and CDR2 are SEHNR and FQNEAQ (reference sequence). The V end lost 5 bases, the J end lost 2 bases, and 16 bases lay between the germline ends. A word on this clonotype: No antigen is known for it. Here the CDR3 omits its conserved ending phenylalanine or tryptophan, so a read error is the likely source.

Sequenced input: naive CD8+ T cells from blood, with Jurkat cell RNA spiked in. Subset reported: FACS-sorted CD8+CD4-CCR7+CD45RA+ naive T cells. The receptor comes from a human donor in good health. Some libraries in this study had Jurkat cell RNA spiked in. The rearrangement uses TRBV7-9 and TRBJ1-3, with unresolved D. The DNA of the CDR3 is TGTGCCAGCAGCCCCACTACCGGTGGGGCTGGAAACACCATATATCTT. Translated: CASSPTTGGAGNTIYL.